The entry that follows covers one T cell receptor beta chain sequence. What it binds is not known. At one end, the junction sequence differs from germline, possibly due to a read error. The germline gives CDR1 MNHEY, CDR2 SMNVEV (reference sequence). The CDR3 is 15 residues long. This record belongs to a study of prognosis after radiotherapy for stage I lung cancer. Study as a whole: The study enrolled patients with stage I non-small cell lung cancer between 2018 and early 2019. A median of around 7 months after radiotherapy, distant metastases were seen in a few patients, while no significant progression was shown by 15.

Two-round multiplex PCR amplified TCR beta CDR3 from genomic DNA. With primers specific to each TRBV and TRBJ gene, the first-round PCR was performed. TCRdb analysed the multiplex PCR reads with MiXCR anew, one entry per CDR3 protein. The sample yields fewer than 40,000 distinct CDR3 sequences, approximately 36% seen once. Notes on the study in general: Following stereotactic body radiation therapy, unique TCR clone counts fell, with a median of roughly 10,000 versus 7,000.

This chain connects TRBV27 to TRBJ2-1; tentatively, D is TRBD2 (7 bases). The receptor's source is a donor aged 50 or older with non-small cell lung cancer. Sequenced material: PBMCs, taken before or after stereotactic body radiation therapy (not recorded which). The CDR3 protein is CSSSSGQWAGDEQFF. In DNA, the CDR3 is TGTTCCAGTAGTTCTGGACAGTGGGCGGGAGATGAGCAGTTCTTC.